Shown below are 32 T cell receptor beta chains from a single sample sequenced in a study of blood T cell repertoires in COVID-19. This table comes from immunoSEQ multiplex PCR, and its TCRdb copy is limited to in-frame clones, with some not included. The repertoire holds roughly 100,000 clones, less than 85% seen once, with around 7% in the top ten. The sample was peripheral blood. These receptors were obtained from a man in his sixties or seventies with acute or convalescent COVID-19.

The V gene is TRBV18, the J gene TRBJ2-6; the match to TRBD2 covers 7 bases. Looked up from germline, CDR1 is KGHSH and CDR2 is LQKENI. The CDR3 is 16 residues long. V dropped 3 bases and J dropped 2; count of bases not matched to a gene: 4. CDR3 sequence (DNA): TGTGCCAGCTCACCTTTCGGGGGGACTGGGGCCAACGTCCTGACTTTC. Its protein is CASSPFGGTGANVLTF.

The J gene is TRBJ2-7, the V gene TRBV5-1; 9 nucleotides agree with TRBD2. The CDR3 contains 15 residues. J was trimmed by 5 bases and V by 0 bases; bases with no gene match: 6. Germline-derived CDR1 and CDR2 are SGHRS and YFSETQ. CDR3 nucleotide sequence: TGCGCCAGCAGCTTGGATCTAGCGGGATTTGACGAGCAGTACTTC. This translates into CASSLDLAGFDEQYF.

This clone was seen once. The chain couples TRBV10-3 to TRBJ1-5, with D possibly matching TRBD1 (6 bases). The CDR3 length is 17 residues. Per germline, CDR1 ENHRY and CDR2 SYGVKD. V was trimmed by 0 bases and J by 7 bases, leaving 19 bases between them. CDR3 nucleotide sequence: TGTGCCATCAGTGAGTCGAGGGTAAAAGGGGGAAGCCAGCCCCAGCATTTT. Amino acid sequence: CAISESRVKGGSQPQHF.

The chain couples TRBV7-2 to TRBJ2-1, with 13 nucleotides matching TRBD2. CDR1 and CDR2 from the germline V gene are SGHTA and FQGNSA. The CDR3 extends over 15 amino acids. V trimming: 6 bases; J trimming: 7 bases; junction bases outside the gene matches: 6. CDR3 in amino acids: CASSQTSGRWNEQFF. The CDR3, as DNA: TGTGCCAGCAGTCAGACTAGCGGGAGGTGGAATGAGCAGTTCTTC.

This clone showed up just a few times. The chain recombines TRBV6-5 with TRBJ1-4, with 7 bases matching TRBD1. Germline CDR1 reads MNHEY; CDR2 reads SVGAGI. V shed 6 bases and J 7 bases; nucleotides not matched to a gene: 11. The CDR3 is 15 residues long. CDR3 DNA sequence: TGTGCCAGCAGCCAAGACAGGGAGTTAGGTGAAAAACTGTTTTTT. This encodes CASSQDRELGEKLFF.

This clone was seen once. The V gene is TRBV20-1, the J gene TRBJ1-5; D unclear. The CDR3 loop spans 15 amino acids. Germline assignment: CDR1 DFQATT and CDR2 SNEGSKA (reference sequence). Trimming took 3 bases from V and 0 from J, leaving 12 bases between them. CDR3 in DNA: TGCAGTGCTAGTTATAGGGAGCTTAGCAATCAGCCCCAGCATTTT. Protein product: CSASYRELSNQPQHF.

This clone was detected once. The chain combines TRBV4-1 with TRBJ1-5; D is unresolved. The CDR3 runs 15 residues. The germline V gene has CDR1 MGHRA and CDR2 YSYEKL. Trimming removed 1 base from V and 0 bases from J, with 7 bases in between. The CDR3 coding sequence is TGCGCCAGCAGCCAAGCCAGTTTTAGCAATCAGCCCCAGCATTTT. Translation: CASSQASFSNQPQHF.

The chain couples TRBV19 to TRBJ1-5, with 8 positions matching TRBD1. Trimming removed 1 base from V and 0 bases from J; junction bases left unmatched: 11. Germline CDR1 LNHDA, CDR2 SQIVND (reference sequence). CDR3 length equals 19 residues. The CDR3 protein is CASSIARDRWGYSNQPQHF. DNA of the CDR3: TGTGCCAGTAGTATAGCCCGGGACAGGTGGGGATATAGCAATCAGCCCCAGCATTTT. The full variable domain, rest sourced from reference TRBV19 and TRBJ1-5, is DGGITQSPKYLFRKEGQNVTLSCEQNLNHDAMYWYRQDPGQGLRLIYYSQIVNDFQKGDIAEGYSVSREKKESFPLTVTSAQKNPTAFYLCASSIARDRWGYSNQPQHFGDGTRLSIL.

CDR3 nucleotides: TGTGCCAGCAGGCCGGAATCCGGGACAGCCTACGAGCAGTACTTC. Its protein is CASRPESGTAYEQYF. This chain connects TRBV2 to TRBJ2-7, with 7 bases aligning to TRBD1. The CDR3 contains 15 residues. Germline CDR1 reads SNHLY; CDR2 reads FYNNEI. J gave up 2 bases and V 6 bases, and 10 bases lay outside the gene matches. The whole variable domain, filled in from reference TRBV2 and TRBJ2-7, reads EPEVTQTPSHQVTQMGQEVILRCVPISNHLYFYWYRQILGQKVEFLVSFYNNEISEKSEIFDDQFSVERPDGSNFTLKIRSTKLEDSAMYFCASRPESGTAYEQYFGPGTRLTVT.

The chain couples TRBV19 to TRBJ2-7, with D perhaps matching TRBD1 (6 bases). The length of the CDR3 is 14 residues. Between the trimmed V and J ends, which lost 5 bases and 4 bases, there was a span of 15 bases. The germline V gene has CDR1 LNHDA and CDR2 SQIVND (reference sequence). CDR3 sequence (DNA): TGTGCCAGTAGTCCCCAAGACAGGACATACGAGCAGTACTTC. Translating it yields CASSPQDRTYEQYF.

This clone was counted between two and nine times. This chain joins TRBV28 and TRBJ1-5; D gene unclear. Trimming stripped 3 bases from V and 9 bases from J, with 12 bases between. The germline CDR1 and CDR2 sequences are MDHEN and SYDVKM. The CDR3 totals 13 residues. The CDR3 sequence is CASSFRTSRPQHF. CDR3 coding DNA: TGTGCCAGCAGTTTTCGCACGTCGCGGCCCCAGCATTTT.

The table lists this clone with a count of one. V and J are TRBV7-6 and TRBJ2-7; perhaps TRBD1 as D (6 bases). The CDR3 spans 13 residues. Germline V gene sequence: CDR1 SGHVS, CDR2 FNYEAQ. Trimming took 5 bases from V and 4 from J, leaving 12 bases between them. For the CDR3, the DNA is TGTGCCAGCAGCGCCGGACAGAGGTACGAGCAGTACGTC. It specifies CASSAGQRYEQYV.

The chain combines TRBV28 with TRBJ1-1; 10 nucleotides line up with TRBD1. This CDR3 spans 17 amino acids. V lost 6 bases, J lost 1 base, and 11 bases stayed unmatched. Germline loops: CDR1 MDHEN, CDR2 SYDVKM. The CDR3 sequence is CASSEAGTGAGNTEAFF. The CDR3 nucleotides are TGTGCCAGCAGCGAAGCCGGGACAGGGGCGGGGAACACTGAAGCTTTCTTT.

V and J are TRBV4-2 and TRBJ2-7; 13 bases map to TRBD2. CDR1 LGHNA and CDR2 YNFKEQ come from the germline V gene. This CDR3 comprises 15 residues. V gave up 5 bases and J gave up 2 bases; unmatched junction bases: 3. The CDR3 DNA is TGTGCCAGCAGCGGAGGACTAGCGGGAGCCTACGAGCAGTACTTC. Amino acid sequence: CASSGGLAGAYEQYF.

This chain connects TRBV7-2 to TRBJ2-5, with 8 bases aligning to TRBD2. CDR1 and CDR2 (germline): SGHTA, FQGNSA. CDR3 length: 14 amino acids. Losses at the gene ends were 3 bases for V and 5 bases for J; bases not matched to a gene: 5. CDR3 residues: CASSLGTRRETQYF. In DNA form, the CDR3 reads TGTGCCAGCAGCTTGGGGACTAGGCGGGAGACCCAGTACTTC.

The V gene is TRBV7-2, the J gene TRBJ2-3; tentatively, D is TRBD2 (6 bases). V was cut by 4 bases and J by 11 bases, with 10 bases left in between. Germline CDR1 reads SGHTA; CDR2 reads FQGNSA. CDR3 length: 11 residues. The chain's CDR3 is CASSSMGGQYF. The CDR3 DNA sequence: TGTGCCAGCAGCTCGATGGGAGGGCAGTATTTT.

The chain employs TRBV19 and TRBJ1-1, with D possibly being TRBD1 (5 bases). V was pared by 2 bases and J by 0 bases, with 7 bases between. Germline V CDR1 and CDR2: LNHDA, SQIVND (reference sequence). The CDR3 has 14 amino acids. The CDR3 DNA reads TGTGCCAGTAGTATAAGGGGCATGAACACTGAAGCTTTCTTT. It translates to CASSIRGMNTEAFF.

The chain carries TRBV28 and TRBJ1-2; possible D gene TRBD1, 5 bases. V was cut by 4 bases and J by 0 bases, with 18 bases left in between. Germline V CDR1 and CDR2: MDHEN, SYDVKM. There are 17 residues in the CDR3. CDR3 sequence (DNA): TGTGCCAGCAGTTCGCCGGGAGGAAGGGGAACTAACTATGGCTACACCTTC. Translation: CASSSPGGRGTNYGYTF.

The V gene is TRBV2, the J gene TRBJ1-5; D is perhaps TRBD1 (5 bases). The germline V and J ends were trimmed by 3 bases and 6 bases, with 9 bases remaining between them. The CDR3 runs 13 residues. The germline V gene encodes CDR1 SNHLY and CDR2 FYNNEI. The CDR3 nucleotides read TGTGCCAGCAGTGATGATAGGGGTCAGCCCCAGCATTTT. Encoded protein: CASSDDRGQPQHF.

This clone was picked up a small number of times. The CDR3 sequence is CASRTRALFNEKLFF. In DNA form, the CDR3 reads TGTGCCAGCAGGACCCGCGCACTATTTAATGAAAAACTGTTTTTT. The chain joins TRBV5-6 to TRBJ1-4; no definite D call. The V end lost 5 bases, the J end lost 4 bases, and 15 bases lay between the germline ends. Germline assignment: CDR1 SGHDT and CDR2 YYEEEE. The CDR3 has 15 residues. Using reference TRBV5-6 and TRBJ1-4 for the parts outside the CDR3, the full variable domain is DAGVTQSPTHLIKTRGQQVTLRCSPKSGHDTVSWYQQALGQGPQFIFQYYEEEERQRGNFPDRFSGHQFPNYSSELNVNALLLGDSALYLCASRTRALFNEKLFFGSGTQLSVL.

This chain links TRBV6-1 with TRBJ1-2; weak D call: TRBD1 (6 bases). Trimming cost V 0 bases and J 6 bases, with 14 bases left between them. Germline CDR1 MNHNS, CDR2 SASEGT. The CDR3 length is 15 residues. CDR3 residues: CASSEAQGGRHGYTF. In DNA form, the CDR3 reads TGTGCCAGCAGTGAAGCGCAAGGGGGAAGGCATGGCTACACCTTC.

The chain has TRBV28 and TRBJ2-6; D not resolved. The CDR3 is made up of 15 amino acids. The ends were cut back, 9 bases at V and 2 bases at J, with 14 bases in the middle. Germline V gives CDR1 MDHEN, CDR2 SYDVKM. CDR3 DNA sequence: TGTGCCAGTCAGGTTGGTGTCGCTGGGGCCAACGTCCTGACTTTC. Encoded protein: CASQVGVAGANVLTF.

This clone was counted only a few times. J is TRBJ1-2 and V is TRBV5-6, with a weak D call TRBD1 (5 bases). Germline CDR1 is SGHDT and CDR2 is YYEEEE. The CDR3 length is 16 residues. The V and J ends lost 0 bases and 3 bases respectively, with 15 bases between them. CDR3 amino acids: CASSLEQAGSYYGYTF. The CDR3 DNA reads TGTGCCAGCAGCTTGGAACAGGCCGGCTCCTACTATGGCTACACCTTC.

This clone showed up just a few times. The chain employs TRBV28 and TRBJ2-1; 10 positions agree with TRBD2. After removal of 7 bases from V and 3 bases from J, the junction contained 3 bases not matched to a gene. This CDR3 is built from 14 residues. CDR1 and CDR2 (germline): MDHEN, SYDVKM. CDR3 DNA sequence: TGTGCCAGCAAGCCTAGCGGGGGCTACAATGAGCAGTTCTTC. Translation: CASKPSGGYNEQFF. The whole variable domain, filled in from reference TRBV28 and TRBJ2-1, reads DVKVTQSSRYLVKRTGEKVFLECVQDMDHENMFWYRQDPGLGLRLIYFSYDVKMKEKGDIPEGYSVSREKKERFSLILESASTNQTSMYLCASKPSGGYNEQFFGPGTRLTVL.

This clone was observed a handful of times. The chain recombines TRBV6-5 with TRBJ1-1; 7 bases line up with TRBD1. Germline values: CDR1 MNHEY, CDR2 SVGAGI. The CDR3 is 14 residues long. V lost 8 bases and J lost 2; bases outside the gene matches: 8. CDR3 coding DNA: TGTGCCAGCCGGTCCCGAGGGGGCAACACTGAAGCTTTCTTT. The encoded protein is CASRSRGGNTEAFF.

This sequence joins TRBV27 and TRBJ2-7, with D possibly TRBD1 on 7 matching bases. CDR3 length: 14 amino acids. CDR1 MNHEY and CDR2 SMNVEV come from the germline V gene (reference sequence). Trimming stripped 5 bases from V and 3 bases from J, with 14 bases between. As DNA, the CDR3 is TGTGCCAGCAGTCCGAGTCAGGGGGGCTACGAGCAGTACTTC. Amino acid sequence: CASSPSQGGYEQYF.

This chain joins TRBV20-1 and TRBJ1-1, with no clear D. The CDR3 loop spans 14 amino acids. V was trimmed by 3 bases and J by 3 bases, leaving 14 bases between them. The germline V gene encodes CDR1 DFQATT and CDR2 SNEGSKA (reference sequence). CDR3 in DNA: TGCAGTGCTAGTCATCCAGCCAGGCACACTGAAGCTTTCTTT. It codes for CSASHPARHTEAFF.

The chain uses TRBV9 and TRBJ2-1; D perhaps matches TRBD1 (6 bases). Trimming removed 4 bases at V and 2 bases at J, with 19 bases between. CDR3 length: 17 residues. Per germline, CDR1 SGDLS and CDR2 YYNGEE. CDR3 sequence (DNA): TGTGCCAGCAGCACCCGAGGGAAAACAGGGACCTACAATGAGCAGTTCTTC. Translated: CASSTRGKTGTYNEQFF.

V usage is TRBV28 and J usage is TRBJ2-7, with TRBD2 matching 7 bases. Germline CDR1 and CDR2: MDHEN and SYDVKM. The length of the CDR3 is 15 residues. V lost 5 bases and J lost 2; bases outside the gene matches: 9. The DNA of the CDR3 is TGTGCCAGCAGTGGGCGGGAGACTCCTCCCTACGAGCAGTACTTC. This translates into CASSGRETPPYEQYF.

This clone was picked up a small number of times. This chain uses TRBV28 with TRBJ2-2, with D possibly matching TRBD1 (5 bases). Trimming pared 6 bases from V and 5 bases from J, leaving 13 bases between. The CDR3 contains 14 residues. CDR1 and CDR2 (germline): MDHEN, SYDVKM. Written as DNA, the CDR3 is TGTGCCAGCAGGCCGTTACAGGCTACCGGGGAGCTGTTTTTT. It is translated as CASRPLQATGELFF.

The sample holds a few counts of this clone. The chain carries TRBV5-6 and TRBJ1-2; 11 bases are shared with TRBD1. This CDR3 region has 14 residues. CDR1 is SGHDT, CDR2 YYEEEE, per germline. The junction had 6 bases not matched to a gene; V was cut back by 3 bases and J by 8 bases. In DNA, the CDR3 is TGTGCCAGCAGCTGGGACAGGGGGAATTGGGGCTACACCTTC. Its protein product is CASSWDRGNWGYTF.

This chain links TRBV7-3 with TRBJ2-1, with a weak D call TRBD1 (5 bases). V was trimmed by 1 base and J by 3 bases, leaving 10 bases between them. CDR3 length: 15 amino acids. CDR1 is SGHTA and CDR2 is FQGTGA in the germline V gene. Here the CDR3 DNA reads TGTGCCAGCAGCTTAATTGGGGCTTACTACAATGAGCAGTTCTTC. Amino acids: CASSLIGAYYNEQFF.